The TCR beta chain under discussion was sequenced for a study of cytomegalovirus exposure and HLA in healthy donors. General study results and limits: For most TCR sequences rarity was the rule, although some public TCRs occurred in many donors. Confirmation was obtained in vitro that three CMV-associated chains are specific for CMV antigens. Trimming of TCR beta V- and J-genes showed a link, identified in a later analysis, to a missense DCLRE1C variant.

Of note for this clone: What it binds is not known.

Amplification used 60 Vbeta primers and 13 Jbeta primers. Data came from immunoSEQ multiplex PCR; TCRdb stores just in-frame clones and leaves some out. This table has about 85,000 clones, about four fifths appearing once. The V end was cut by 5 bases, the J end by 6 bases, with 13 bases between. The CDR3 is 13 residues long. Germline V gene sequence: CDR1 SEHNR, CDR2 FQNEAQ (reference sequence). The specimen was PBMCs. V and J are TRBV7-9 and TRBJ1-2; D remains ambiguous. This TCR was sampled from a man over 45 in good health and CMV-seropositive. Here the CDR3 DNA reads TGTGCCAGCAGCGCCGAATTGAGGGATGGCTACACCTTC. Residues: CASSAELRDGYTF.